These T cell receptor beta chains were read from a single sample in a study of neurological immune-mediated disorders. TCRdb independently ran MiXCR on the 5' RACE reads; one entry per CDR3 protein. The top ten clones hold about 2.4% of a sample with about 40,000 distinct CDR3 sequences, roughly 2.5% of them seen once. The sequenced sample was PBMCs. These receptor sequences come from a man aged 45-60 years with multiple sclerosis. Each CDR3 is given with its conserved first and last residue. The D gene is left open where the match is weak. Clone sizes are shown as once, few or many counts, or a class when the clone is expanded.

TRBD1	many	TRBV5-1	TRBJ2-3	CASRDSVSTDTQYF	TGCGCCAGCCGGGACAGTGTGAGCACAGATACGCAGTATTTT
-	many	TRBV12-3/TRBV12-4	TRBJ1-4	CASSQPGLREKLFF	TGTGCCAGCAGCCAGCCCGGTTTGAGAGAAAAACTGTTTTTT
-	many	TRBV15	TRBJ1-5	CSNQPQHF	TGTAGCAATCAGCCCCAGCATTTT
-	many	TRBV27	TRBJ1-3	CASSPLGGTGNTIYF	TGTGCCAGCAGTCCCCTGGGGGGGACTGGAAACACCATATATTTT
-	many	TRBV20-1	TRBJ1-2	CSARDPSRGAGGYTF	TGCAGTGCTAGAGATCCTTCCCGGGGGGCGGGTGGCTACACCTTC
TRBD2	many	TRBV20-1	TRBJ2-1	CSARDETSGVYNEQFF	TGCAGTGCTAGAGACGAAACTAGCGGGGTCTACAATGAGCAGTTCTTC
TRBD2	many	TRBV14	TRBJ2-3	CASSRGLARNTDTQYF	TGTGCCAGCAGCCGAGGACTAGCGCGGAACACAGATACGCAGTATTTT
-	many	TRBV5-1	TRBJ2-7	CASTSGPGGYEQYF	TGCGCCAGCACCTCAGGCCCAGGAGGCTACGAGCAGTACTTC
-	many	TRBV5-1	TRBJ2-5	CASSLQETQYF	TGCGCCAGCAGCTTACAAGAGACCCAGTACTTC
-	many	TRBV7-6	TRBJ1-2	CASSGGLGDGYTF	TGTGCCAGCAGCGGGGGCCTGGGCGATGGCTACACCTTC
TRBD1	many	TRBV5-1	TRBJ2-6	CASSPGTDDSGANVLTF	TGCGCCAGCAGCCCCGGGACAGACGACTCTGGGGCCAACGTCCTGACTTTC
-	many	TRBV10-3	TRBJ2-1	CAISVRGGYNEQFF	TGTGCCATCAGTGTCCGCGGCGGCTACAATGAGCAGTTCTTC
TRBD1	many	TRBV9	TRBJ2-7	CASSVMDRDEQYF	TGTGCCAGCAGCGTAATGGACAGGGACGAGCAGTACTTC
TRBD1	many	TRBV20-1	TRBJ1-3	CSARTGGLSGNTIYF	TGCAGTGCTAGAACAGGGGGCTTGTCCGGAAACACCATATATTTT
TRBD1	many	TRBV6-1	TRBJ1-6	CASRPGGNRLNSPLHF	TGTGCCAGCAGGCCAGGGGGGAACAGGCTGAATTCACCCCTCCACTTT
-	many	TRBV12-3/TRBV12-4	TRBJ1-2	CASSLAGRNSYGYTF	TGTGCCAGCAGTTTAGCGGGACGAAACTCCTATGGCTACACCTTC
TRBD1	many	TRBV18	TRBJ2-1	CASSTDRGHEQFF	TGTGCCAGCTCTACGGACAGGGGCCATGAGCAGTTCTTC
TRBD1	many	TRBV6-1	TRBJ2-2	CASSAGQDTGELFF	TGTGCCAGCAGTGCCGGACAGGACACCGGGGAGCTGTTTTTT